Sequencing of this T cell receptor beta chain was carried out in a study of blood T cell repertoires in COVID-19. For the study at large: Both acute and convalescent COVID-19 samples were obtained from the United States, Italy and Spain.

V shed 1 base, J shed 1 base, and the junction held 0 bases outside the gene matches. This CDR3 spans 16 amino acids. Germline CDR1 is LGHNA and CDR2 is YSLEER. Some clones are missing from TCRdb's copy, which holds only in-frame ones; the method was immunoSEQ multiplex PCR. The sample has 100,000 to 120,000 clones, about 90% seen once; the top ten hold 4.8%. This clonotype was obtained from a human donor in a cohort sampled during active COVID-19. The sequenced sample was peripheral blood. The chain carries TRBV4-3 and TRBJ2-3; 12 bases are a match to TRBD2. CDR3 DNA: TGCGCCAGCAGCCAAGCTAGCGGGGGGGGCACAGATACGCAGTATTTT. This sequence encodes CASSQASGGGTDTQYF.